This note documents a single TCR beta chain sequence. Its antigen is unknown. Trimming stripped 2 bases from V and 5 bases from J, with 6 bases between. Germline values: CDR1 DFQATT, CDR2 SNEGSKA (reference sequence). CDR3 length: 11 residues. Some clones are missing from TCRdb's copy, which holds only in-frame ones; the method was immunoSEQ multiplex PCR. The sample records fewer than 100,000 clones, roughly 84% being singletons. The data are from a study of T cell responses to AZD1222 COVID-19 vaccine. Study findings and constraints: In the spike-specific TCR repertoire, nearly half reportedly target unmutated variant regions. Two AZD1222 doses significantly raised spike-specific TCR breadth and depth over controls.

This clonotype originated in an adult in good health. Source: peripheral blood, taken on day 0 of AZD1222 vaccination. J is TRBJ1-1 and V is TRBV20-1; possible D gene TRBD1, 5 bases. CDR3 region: CSARWTTEAFF. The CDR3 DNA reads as TGCAGTGCTAGATGGACAACTGAAGCTTTCTTT.